The clone carrying this T cell receptor beta chain was observed a handful of times. Its antigen remains unidentified. This sample was taken from a study of T cell responses to AZD1222 COVID-19 vaccine. General study points: Donors were chiefly white British, with a greater number of females, and clonal diversity was perhaps underestimated. There were vaccine-associated CD4 TCRs across spike, dominant at 160-218 and 743-854.

Here immunoSEQ multiplex PCR was the method, and the copy in TCRdb shows in-frame clones only, minus some. The sample yields about 130,000 clones, roughly 88% seen once. The CDR3 runs 14 residues. Germline CDR1 and CDR2: MNHEY and SVGEGT. V trimming: 2 bases; J trimming: 0 bases; junction bases outside the gene matches: 0. The origin of this receptor is an adult in good health. The chain joins TRBV6-2 or TRBV6-3 to TRBJ2-7, with TRBD2 identical over 8 bases. Sequencing used peripheral blood, obtained on day 0 of MenACWY control vaccination. Here the CDR3 reads CASSYGTSSYEQYF. Written as DNA, the CDR3 is TGTGCCAGCAGTTACGGGACTAGCTCCTACGAGCAGTACTTC.